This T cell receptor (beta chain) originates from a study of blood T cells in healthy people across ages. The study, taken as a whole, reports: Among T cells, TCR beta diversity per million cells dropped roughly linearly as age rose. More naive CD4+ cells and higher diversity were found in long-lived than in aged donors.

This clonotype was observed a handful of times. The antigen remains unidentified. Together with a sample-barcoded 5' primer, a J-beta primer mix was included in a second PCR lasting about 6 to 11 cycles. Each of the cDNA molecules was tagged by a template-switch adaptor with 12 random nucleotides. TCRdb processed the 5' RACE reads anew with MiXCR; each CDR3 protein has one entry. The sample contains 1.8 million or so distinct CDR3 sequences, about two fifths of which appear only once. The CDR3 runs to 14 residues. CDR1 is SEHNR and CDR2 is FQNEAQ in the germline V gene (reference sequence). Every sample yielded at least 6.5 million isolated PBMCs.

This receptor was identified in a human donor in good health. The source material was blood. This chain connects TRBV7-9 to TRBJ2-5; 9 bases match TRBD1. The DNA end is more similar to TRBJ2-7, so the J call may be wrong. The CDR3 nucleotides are TGTGCCAGCAGCCCCACAGGGACAGGGAGCGAGCAGTACTTC. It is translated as CASSPTGTGSEQYF.